These 15 T cell receptor beta chains came from one sample sequenced in a study. TCRdb reanalysed the 5' RACE reads using MiXCR and keeps one entry per CDR3 protein. Of 35,000 to 50,000 distinct CDR3 sequences listed, roughly 30% were seen once; the top ten hold 4% to 5%. Input material: tumor-infiltrating memory CD4+ T cells sorted from the breast tumor. Subset in this sample: memory CD4+ T cells, CD4+CD45RO+CD25-. The source of these receptors is a female donor with breast cancer.

A remark on this clonotype: This may be a read error: a much more frequent sequence differs by one nucleotide. No conserved phenylalanine or tryptophan ends this CDR3, so it is likely a read error. This chain links TRBV29-1 with TRBJ2-7; D uncertain. Trimming removed 6 bases at V and 0 bases at J, with 9 bases between. The length of the CDR3 is 12 residues. Germline V gene sequence: CDR1 SQVTM, CDR2 ANQGSEA. The CDR3 sequence: CSVSGYSYEQYS. In DNA, the CDR3 is TGCAGCGTCTCTGGATACTCCTACGAGCAGTACTCC.

This clonotype was detected once. CDR3 region: CASSPGDSFPTGELFF. The CDR3 nucleotides are TGCGCCAGCAGCCCCGGGGACTCTTTTCCTACCGGGGAGCTGTTTTTT. This chain links TRBV5-1 with TRBJ2-2, with D possibly TRBD2 on 6 matching bases. Germline V gives CDR1 SGHRS, CDR2 YFSETQ. V dropped 4 bases and J dropped 5 bases, with 18 bases sitting between them. This CDR3 contains 16 residues. Together with reference TRBV5-1 and TRBJ2-2, the CDR3 gives the full variable domain: KAGVTQTPRYLIKTRGQQVTLSCSPISGHRSVSWYQQTPGQGLQFLFEYFSETQRNKGNFPGRFSGRQFSNSRSEMNVSTLELGDSALYLCASSPGDSFPTGELFFGEGSRLTVL.

The sample holds a few counts of this clonotype. V is TRBV7-9 and J is TRBJ1-3, with a weak D call TRBD1 (6 bases). The V gene's germline CDR1 is SEHNR and CDR2 FQNEAQ (reference sequence). The CDR3 contains 14 residues. Trimming cost V 5 bases and J 1 base, with 9 bases left between them. CDR3 loop: CASSPRGSGNTIYF. The CDR3 DNA sequence: TGTGCCAGCAGCCCCAGGGGATCTGGAAACACCATATATTTT.

This clonotype was observed a single time. V gene TRBV7-9 combines with J gene TRBJ2-2; TRBD2 matches at 9 bases. This CDR3 comprises 21 residues. The germline gives CDR1 SEHNR, CDR2 FQNEAQ (reference sequence). V was clipped by 5 bases and J by 0 bases; unmatched bases: 19. CDR3 residues: CASSPRFGSSGTHTNTGELFF. In DNA form, the CDR3 reads TGTGCCAGCAGCCCGCGGTTCGGGTCTAGCGGGACGCATACGAACACCGGGGAGCTGTTTTTT.

The chain uses TRBV5-6 and TRBJ2-5; the match to TRBD2 covers 12 bases. The CDR3 runs 15 residues. Germline CDR1 reads SGHDT; CDR2 reads YYEEEE. V shed 3 bases and J 3 bases; nucleotides not matched to a gene: 3. CDR3 sequence reads: CASSSTSGGKETQYF. The DNA for the CDR3 is TGTGCCAGCAGCTCGACTAGCGGGGGAAAAGAGACCCAGTACTTC. The variable domain in full, completed from reference TRBV5-6 and TRBJ2-5, reads DAGVTQSPTHLIKTRGQQVTLRCSPKSGHDTVSWYQQALGQGPQFIFQYYEEEERQRGNFPDRFSGHQFPNYSSELNVNALLLGDSALYLCASSSTSGGKETQYFGPGTRLLVL.

The CDR3 bases are TGTGCCAGCAGCGGGGATATCGGGACAGGGAAGTTCTTC. Its translation: CASSGDIGTGKFF. The chain links TRBV5-5 to TRBJ2-1; 9 bases match TRBD1. The CDR3 loop spans 13 amino acids. V lost 4 bases, J lost 14 bases, and 10 bases stayed unmatched. The germline CDR1 and CDR2 sequences are SGHKS and YYEKEE (reference sequence).

This chain uses TRBV2 with TRBJ1-5, with TRBD1 as a possible D gene (6 bases). This CDR3 comprises 13 residues. V was pared by 4 bases and J by 5 bases, with 9 bases between. Per germline, CDR1 SNHLY and CDR2 FYNNEI. This CDR3 reads CASSGQVDQPQHF. DNA of the CDR3: TGTGCCAGCAGTGGACAGGTGGATCAGCCCCAGCATTTT.

This clonotype was observed many times. This rearrangement joins TRBV10-1 to TRBJ2-2; no reliable D call. CDR3 size: 13 residues. Trimming left V 4 bases short and J 1 base short, with 4 bases between. The germline CDR1 and CDR2 sequences are WNHNN and SYGVQD (reference sequence). CDR3 nucleotide sequence: TGCGCCAGCAGTGGAAGGAACACCGGGGAGCTGTTTTTT. This gives the protein CASSGRNTGELFF.

The rearrangement uses TRBV28 and TRBJ2-7; a possible D gene is TRBD2 (5 bases). This CDR3 spans 16 amino acids. Deletions cut 4 bases from V and 4 bases from J, with 20 bases between. CDR1 and CDR2 (germline): MDHEN, SYDVKM. CDR3 DNA sequence: TGTGCCAGCAGTTCAGACTACGCCCGAGGGATTTACGAGCAGTACTTC. It specifies CASSSDYARGIYEQYF.

Ten or more counts support this clonotype. The chain couples TRBV7-9 to TRBJ2-7; 14 bases map to TRBD2. J was trimmed by 1 base and V by 0 bases; bases with no gene match: 2. The CDR3 length is 17 residues. Germline V CDR1 and CDR2: SEHNR, FQNEAQ (reference sequence). DNA for the CDR3: TGTGCCAGCAGCTTAGCGGGACTAGCGGGAGTGTCCTACGAGCAGTACTTC. It translates to CASSLAGLAGVSYEQYF. Variable domain in full (rest from reference TRBV7-9 and TRBJ2-7): DTGVSQNPRHKITKRGQNVTFRCDPISEHNRLYWYRQTLGQGPEFLTYFQNEAQLEKSRLLSDRFSAERPKGSFSTLEIQRTEQGDSAMYLCASSLAGLAGVSYEQYFGPGTRLTVT.

V usage is TRBV27 and J usage is TRBJ1-6; 7 nucleotides line up with TRBD1. The V gene's germline CDR1 is MNHEY and CDR2 SMNVEV (reference sequence). V was clipped by 5 bases and J by 10 bases; unmatched bases: 11. The CDR3 contains 15 residues. The CDR3 bases are TGTGCCAGCAGTAAGGGACAGCCGCCTGTATCACCCCTCCACTTT. Its protein product is CASSKGQPPVSPLHF.

V is TRBV5-1 and J is TRBJ2-1, with D tentatively TRBD1 (5 bases). The CDR3 is made up of 15 amino acids. V was clipped by 4 bases and J by 6 bases, with 17 bases between them. The germline CDR1 and CDR2 sequences are SGHRS and YFSETQ. This chain's CDR3 is CASSPPRVSGNEQFF. The CDR3 DNA follows: TGCGCCAGCAGCCCACCCAGGGTTTCAGGCAATGAGCAGTTCTTC.

The table lists this clonotype with many counts. The chain couples TRBV27 to TRBJ1-1, with a weak D call TRBD1 (5 bases). Germline V gene data show CDR1 as MNHEY and CDR2 as SMNVEV (reference sequence). This CDR3 comprises 12 residues. The CDR3 nucleotides read TGTGCTGTCCGGCAGGGGAACACTGAAGCTTTCTTT. This sequence encodes CAVRQGNTEAFF.

This clonotype was picked up a small number of times. The rearrangement links TRBV5-1 to TRBJ2-7, with D possibly matching TRBD1 (5 bases). Germline loops: CDR1 SGHRS, CDR2 YFSETQ. The ends were cut back, 4 bases at V and 3 bases at J, with 8 bases in the middle. The CDR3 is made up of 12 amino acids. The DNA for the CDR3 is TGCGCCAGCAGCGTCGACAGCTACGAGCAGTACTTC. Its protein product is CASSVDSYEQYF.

This clonotype was counted ten times or more. This chain links TRBV6-6 with TRBJ2-5; 7 bases line up with TRBD2. Germline CDR1 and CDR2: MNHNY and SVGAGI (reference sequence). The CDR3 has 15 residues. Losses at the gene ends were 2 bases for V and 3 bases for J; bases not matched to a gene: 6. CDR3 residues: CASSYPWGGEETQYF. The CDR3 bases are TGTGCCAGCAGTTACCCCTGGGGAGGGGAAGAGACCCAGTACTTC.